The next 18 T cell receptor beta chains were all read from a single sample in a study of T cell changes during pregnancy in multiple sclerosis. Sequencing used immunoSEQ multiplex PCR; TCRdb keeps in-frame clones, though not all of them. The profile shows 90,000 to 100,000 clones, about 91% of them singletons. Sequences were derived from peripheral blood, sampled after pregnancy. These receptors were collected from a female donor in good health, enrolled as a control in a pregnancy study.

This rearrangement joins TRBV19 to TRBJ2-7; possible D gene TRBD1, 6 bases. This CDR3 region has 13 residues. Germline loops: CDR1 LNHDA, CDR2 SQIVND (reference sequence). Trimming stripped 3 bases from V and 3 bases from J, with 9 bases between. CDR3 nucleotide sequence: TGTGCCAGTAGTATTAGGGGGAACTACGAGCAGTACTTC. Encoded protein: CASSIRGNYEQYF.

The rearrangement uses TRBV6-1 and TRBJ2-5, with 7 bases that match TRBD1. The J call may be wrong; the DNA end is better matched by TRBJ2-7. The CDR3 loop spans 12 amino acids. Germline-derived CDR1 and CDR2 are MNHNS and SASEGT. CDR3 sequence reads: CASGPGGYEQYF. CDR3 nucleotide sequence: TGTGCCAGCGGACCAGGGGGTTACGAGCAGTACTTC.

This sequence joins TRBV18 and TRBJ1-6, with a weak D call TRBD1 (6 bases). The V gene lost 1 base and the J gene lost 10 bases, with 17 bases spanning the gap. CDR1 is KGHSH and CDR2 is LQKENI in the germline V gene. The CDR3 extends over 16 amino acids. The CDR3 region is CASSPQKGEISSPLHF. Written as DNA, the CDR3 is TGTGCCAGCTCACCACAGAAGGGGGAAATCAGCTCACCCCTCCACTTT.

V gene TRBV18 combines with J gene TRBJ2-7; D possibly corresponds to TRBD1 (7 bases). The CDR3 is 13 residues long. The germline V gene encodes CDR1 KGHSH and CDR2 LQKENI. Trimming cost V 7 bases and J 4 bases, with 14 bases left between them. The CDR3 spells CASFAPGGYEQYF. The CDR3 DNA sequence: TGTGCCAGCTTCGCCCCAGGGGGGTACGAGCAGTACTTC. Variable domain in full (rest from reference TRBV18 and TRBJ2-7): NAGVMQNPRHLVRRRGQEARLRCSPMKGHSHVYWYRQLPEEGLKFMVYLQKENIIDESGMPKERFSAEFPKEGPSILRIQQVVRGDSAAYFCASFAPGGYEQYFGPGTRLTVT.

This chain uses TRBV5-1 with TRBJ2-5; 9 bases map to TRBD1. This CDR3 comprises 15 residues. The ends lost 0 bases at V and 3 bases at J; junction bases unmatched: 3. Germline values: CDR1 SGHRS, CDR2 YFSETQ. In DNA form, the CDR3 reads TGCGCCAGCAGCTTGGCCGGGACAGGGAAAGAGACCCAGTACTTC. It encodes CASSLAGTGKETQYF.

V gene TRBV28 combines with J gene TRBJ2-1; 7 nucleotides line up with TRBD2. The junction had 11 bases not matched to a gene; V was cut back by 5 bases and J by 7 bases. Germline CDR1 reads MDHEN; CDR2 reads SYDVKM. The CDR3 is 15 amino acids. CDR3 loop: CASSPSGQHWNEQFF. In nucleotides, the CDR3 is TGTGCCAGCAGTCCTAGCGGCCAGCACTGGAATGAGCAGTTCTTC. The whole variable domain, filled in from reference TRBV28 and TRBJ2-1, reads DVKVTQSSRYLVKRTGEKVFLECVQDMDHENMFWYRQDPGLGLRLIYFSYDVKMKEKGDIPEGYSVSREKKERFSLILESASTNQTSMYLCASSPSGQHWNEQFFGPGTRLTVL.

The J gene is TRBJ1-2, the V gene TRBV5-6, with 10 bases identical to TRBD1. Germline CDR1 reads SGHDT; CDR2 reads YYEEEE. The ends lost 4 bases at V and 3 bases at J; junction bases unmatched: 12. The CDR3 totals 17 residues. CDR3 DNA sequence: TGTGCCAGCAGCACTCATTCCGGGACAGGGGTTCACTATGGCTACACCTTC. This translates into CASSTHSGTGVHYGYTF.

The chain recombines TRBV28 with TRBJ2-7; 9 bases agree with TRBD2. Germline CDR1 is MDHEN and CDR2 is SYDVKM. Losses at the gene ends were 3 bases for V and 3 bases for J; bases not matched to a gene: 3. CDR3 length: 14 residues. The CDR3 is CASSLREGHYEQYF. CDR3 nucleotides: TGTGCCAGCAGTTTGCGGGAGGGCCACTACGAGCAGTACTTC.

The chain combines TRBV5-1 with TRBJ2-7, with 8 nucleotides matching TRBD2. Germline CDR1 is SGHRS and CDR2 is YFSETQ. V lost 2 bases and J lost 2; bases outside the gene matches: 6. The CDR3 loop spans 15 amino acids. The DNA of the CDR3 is TGCGCCAGCAGCTTTGGGTCGGGACTAGCCTACGAGCAGTACTTC. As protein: CASSFGSGLAYEQYF. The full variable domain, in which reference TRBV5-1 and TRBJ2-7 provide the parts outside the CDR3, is KAGVTQTPRYLIKTRGQQVTLSCSPISGHRSVSWYQQTPGQGLQFLFEYFSETQRNKGNFPGRFSGRQFSNSRSEMNVSTLELGDSALYLCASSFGSGLAYEQYFGPGTRLTVT.

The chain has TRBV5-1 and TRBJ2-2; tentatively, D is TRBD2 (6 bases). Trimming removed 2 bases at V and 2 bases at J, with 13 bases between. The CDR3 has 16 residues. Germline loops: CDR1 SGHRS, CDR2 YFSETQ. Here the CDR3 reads CASSLETGANTGELFF. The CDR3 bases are TGCGCCAGCAGCTTAGAAACGGGAGCTAACACCGGGGAGCTGTTTTTT.

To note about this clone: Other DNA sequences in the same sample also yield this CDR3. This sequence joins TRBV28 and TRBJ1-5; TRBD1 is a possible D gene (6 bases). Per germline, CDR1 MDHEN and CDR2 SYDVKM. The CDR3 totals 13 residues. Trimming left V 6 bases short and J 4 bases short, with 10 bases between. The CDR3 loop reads CASRQGLNQPQHF. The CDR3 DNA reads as TGTGCCAGCAGGCAGGGGCTAAATCAGCCCCAGCATTTT. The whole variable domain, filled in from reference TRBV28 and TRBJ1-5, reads DVKVTQSSRYLVKRTGEKVFLECVQDMDHENMFWYRQDPGLGLRLIYFSYDVKMKEKGDIPEGYSVSREKKERFSLILESASTNQTSMYLCASRQGLNQPQHFGDGTRLSIL.

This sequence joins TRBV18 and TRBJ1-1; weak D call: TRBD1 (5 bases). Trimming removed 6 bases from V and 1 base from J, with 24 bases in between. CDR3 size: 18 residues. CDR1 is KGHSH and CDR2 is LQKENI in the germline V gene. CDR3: CASSPAGFFGQRNTEAFF. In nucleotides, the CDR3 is TGTGCCAGCTCGCCTGCAGGGTTCTTCGGTCAACGGAACACTGAAGCTTTCTTT. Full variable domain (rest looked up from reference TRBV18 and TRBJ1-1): NAGVMQNPRHLVRRRGQEARLRCSPMKGHSHVYWYRQLPEEGLKFMVYLQKENIIDESGMPKERFSAEFPKEGPSILRIQQVVRGDSAAYFCASSPAGFFGQRNTEAFFGQGTRLTVV.

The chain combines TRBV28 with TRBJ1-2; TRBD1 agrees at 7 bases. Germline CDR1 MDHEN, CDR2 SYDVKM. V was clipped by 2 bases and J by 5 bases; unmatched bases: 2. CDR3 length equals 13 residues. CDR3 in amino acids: CASSLGTAYGYTF. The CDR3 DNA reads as TGTGCCAGCAGTTTAGGGACAGCATATGGCTACACCTTC.

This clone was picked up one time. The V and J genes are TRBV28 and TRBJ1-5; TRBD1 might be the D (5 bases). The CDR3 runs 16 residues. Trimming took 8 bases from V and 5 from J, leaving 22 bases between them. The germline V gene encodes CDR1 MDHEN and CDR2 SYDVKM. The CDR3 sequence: CASAPGQLGPYQPQHF. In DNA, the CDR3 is TGTGCCAGCGCCCCCGGTCAGTTGGGGCCTTATCAGCCCCAGCATTTT.

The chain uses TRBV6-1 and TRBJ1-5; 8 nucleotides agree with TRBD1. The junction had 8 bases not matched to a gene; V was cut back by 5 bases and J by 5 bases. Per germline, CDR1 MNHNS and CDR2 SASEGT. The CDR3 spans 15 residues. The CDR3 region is CASSPGTGGYQPQHF. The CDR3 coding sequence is TGTGCCAGCAGTCCCGGGACAGGCGGCTATCAGCCCCAGCATTTT.

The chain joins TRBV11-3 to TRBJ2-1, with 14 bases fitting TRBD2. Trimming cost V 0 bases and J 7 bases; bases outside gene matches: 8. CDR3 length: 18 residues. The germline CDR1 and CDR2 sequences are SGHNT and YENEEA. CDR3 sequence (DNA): TGTGCCAGCAGCTTAGATCAGGGGGGGACTAGCGGGGGAAATGAGCAGTTCTTC. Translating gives CASSLDQGGTSGGNEQFF. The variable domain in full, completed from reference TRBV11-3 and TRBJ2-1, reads EAGVVQSPRYKIIEKKQPVAFWCNPISGHNTLYWYLQNLGQGPELLIRYENEEAVDDSQLPKDRFSAERLKGVDSTLKIQPAELGDSAVYLCASSLDQGGTSGGNEQFFGPGTRLTVL.

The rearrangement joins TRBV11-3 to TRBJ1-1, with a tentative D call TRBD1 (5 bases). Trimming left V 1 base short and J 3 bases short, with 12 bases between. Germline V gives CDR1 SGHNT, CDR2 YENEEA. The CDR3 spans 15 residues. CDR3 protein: CASSLVDSPYTEAFF. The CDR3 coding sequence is TGTGCCAGCAGCTTAGTCGACAGTCCCTACACTGAAGCTTTCTTT. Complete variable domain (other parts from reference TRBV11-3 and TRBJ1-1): EAGVVQSPRYKIIEKKQPVAFWCNPISGHNTLYWYLQNLGQGPELLIRYENEEAVDDSQLPKDRFSAERLKGVDSTLKIQPAELGDSAVYLCASSLVDSPYTEAFFGQGTRLTVV.

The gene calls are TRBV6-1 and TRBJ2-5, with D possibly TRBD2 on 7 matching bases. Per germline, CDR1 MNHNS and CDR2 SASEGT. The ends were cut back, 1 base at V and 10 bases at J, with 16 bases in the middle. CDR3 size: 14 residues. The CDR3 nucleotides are TGTGCCAGCAGTGAAGAAGTAGGGGGGGGTGGCCAGTACTTC. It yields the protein CASSEEVGGGGQYF.